This TCR beta chain was documented in a study of beta chain features in type 1 diabetes. At the level of the study: All of the samples together had around 110,000,000 sorted cells examined. General study points: All four CD4+ subsets from Type 1 diabetes patients carried moderately but significantly shorter TCRB CDR3s.

CDR1 and CDR2 (germline): SGHNT, YYREEE (reference sequence). CDR3 length equals 15 residues. V lost 4 bases to trimming and J lost 5 bases, with 18 bases between them. About this clone: Its cognate antigen is unknown.

All of the isolated RNA was reverse transcribed, so expressed TCRB transcripts were sequenced. Some clones are missing from TCRdb's copy, which holds only in-frame ones; the method was immunoSEQ multiplex PCR. The table lists roughly 290,000 clones, under 8.5% of them singletons, with roughly 1% in the top ten. This sequence originates from a woman aged 18 to 35 in good health. Sequenced sample: central memory CD4+ T cells from blood. The J gene is TRBJ2-5, the V gene TRBV5-4; D is tentatively TRBD1 or TRBD2 (5 bases each). The CDR3 region is CASSGTGTLGETQYF. The DNA of the CDR3 is TGTGCCAGCAGCGGAACCGGGACGCTGGGGGAGACCCAGTACTTC.